Listed here are 25 T cell receptor beta chains from one sample, sequenced in a study of T cell responses to AZD1222 COVID-19 vaccine. Libraries were prepared by immunoSEQ multiplex PCR; TCRdb keeps only in-frame clonotypes and omits some of them. The sample includes roughly 200,000 clones, around 93% seen only once; the top ten take 1%. The sequences come from peripheral blood, collected on day 0 of MenACWY control vaccination. The receptor source for this set is an adult in good health.

V and J are TRBV7-9 and TRBJ1-2; D not resolved. The CDR3 has 11 amino acids. V was clipped by 5 bases and J by 2 bases, with 3 bases between them. Germline V CDR1 and CDR2: SEHNR, FQNEAQ (reference sequence). The CDR3 here is CASSLNYGYTF. The DNA for the CDR3 is TGTGCCAGCAGCCTAAACTATGGCTACACCTTC.

The chain recombines TRBV2 with TRBJ1-1, with D possibly being TRBD1 (6 bases). The CDR3 is 13 amino acids. Trimming removed 10 bases from V and 4 bases from J, with 16 bases in between. Per germline, CDR1 SNHLY and CDR2 FYNNEI. CDR3: CATRGTQSTEAFF. In DNA, the CDR3 is TGTGCCACCCGAGGGACACAAAGCACTGAAGCTTTCTTT.

The chain recombines TRBV19 with TRBJ1-6; D may be TRBD1 (5 bases). CDR1 and CDR2 from the germline V gene are LNHDA and SQIVND (reference sequence). V dropped 3 bases and J dropped 6 bases, with 9 bases sitting between them. The CDR3 contains 14 residues. The CDR3 nucleotides read TGTGCCAGTAGTATTGGGACCGTTAATTCACCCCTCCACTTT. This codes for CASSIGTVNSPLHF.

The J gene is TRBJ2-1, the V gene TRBV7-6; D remains unclear. Trimming cost V 3 bases and J 4 bases, with 13 bases left between them. In germline, CDR1 is SGHVS, CDR2 FNYEAQ. The CDR3 sequence is 15 residues long. Here the CDR3 reads CASSFRAYTYNEQFF. The CDR3 DNA is TGTGCCAGCAGCTTTAGGGCCTACACATACAATGAGCAGTTCTTC.

V is TRBV24-1 and J is TRBJ1-2; weak D call: TRBD1 (6 bases). Trimming took off 1 base at V and 4 bases at J, with 9 bases between the two ends. Looked up from germline, CDR1 is KGHDR and CDR2 is SFDVKD. This CDR3 is built from 14 residues. The CDR3 nucleotides read TGTGCCACCAGTGATTTAGGGACAAGCTATGGCTACACCTTC. Protein: CATSDLGTSYGYTF.

The chain links TRBV18 to TRBJ1-4, with TRBD1 matching 7 bases. V lost 3 bases to trimming and J lost 3 bases; unmatched junction nucleotides: 7. Germline loops: CDR1 KGHSH, CDR2 LQKENI. The CDR3 totals 16 residues. CDR3 in DNA: TGTGCCAGCTCACCTCCGGGCGGGACAGCTAATGAAAAACTGTTTTTT. Protein product: CASSPPGGTANEKLFF.

The V and J genes are TRBV7-8 and TRBJ1-2, with TRBD1 identical over 7 bases. Trimming removed 0 bases from V and 4 bases from J; junction bases left unmatched: 2. Germline V lookup: CDR1 SGHVS, CDR2 FQNEAQ. The CDR3 is 14 amino acids. CDR3 in amino acids: CASSLAGTVYGYTF. The CDR3 DNA reads TGTGCCAGCAGCTTAGCGGGGACAGTCTATGGCTACACCTTC. The entire variable domain, with the rest obtained from reference TRBV7-8 and TRBJ1-2, is as follows: GAGVSQSPRYKVAKRGQDVALRCDPISGHVSLFWYQQALGQGPEFLTYFQNEAQLDKSGLPSDRFFAERPEGSVSTLKIQRTQQEDSAVYLCASSLAGTVYGYTFGSGTRLTVV.

V gene TRBV28 combines with J gene TRBJ2-7; 10 bases line up with TRBD1. Germline lookup yields CDR1 MDHEN and CDR2 SYDVKM. Trimming removed 3 bases from V and 2 bases from J; junction bases left unmatched: 4. The CDR3 totals 15 residues. DNA of the CDR3: TGTGCCAGCAGTTTCCGGACAGGGGGAACCTACGAGCAGTACTTC. The encoded protein is CASSFRTGGTYEQYF.

This chain uses TRBV7-2 with TRBJ1-1, with 9 bases fitting TRBD1. The CDR3 extends over 14 amino acids. V was clipped by 5 bases and J by 6 bases; unmatched bases: 7. Germline V gene data show CDR1 as SGHTA and CDR2 as FQGNSA. The CDR3 spells CASSRGTGIAEAFF. DNA for the CDR3: TGTGCCAGCAGCCGTGGGACAGGGATCGCTGAAGCTTTCTTT.

The chain combines TRBV3-1 (or the pseudogene TRBV3-2) with TRBJ1-6, with 12 nucleotides matching TRBD1. The ends lost 4 bases at V and 7 bases at J; junction bases unmatched: 2. CDR3 size: 15 residues. From germline, CDR1 is LGHDT and CDR2 YNNKEL (reference sequence). The CDR3 sequence: CASSRGTGGNSPLHF. CDR3 DNA: TGTGCCAGCAGCCGAGGGACAGGGGGCAATTCACCCCTCCACTTT.

In its sample, this clone is medium-sized. The rearrangement links TRBV28 to TRBJ1-1, with TRBD1 identical over 8 bases. This CDR3 has 15 residues. The V gene end was trimmed by 5 bases and the J gene end by 1 base; junction bases not matched to a gene: 6. Germline V gene lookup returns CDR1 MDHEN and CDR2 SYDVKM. The CDR3 here is CASSPGGAGNTEAFF. The DNA for the CDR3 is TGTGCCAGCAGTCCAGGGGGCGCGGGGAACACTGAAGCTTTCTTT.

This rearrangement joins TRBV28 to TRBJ1-2, with 10 bases matching TRBD1. The V gene end was trimmed by 5 bases and the J gene end by 6 bases; junction bases not matched to a gene: 9. Germline CDR1 and CDR2: MDHEN and SYDVKM. CDR3 size: 15 residues. The CDR3 sequence: CASSPRGTGDNGYTF. CDR3 bases: TGTGCCAGCAGTCCAAGAGGGACAGGGGATAATGGCTACACCTTC.

The chain recombines TRBV19 with TRBJ2-7; 8 nucleotides match TRBD2. Germline-derived CDR1 and CDR2 are LNHDA and SQIVND (reference sequence). The V gene end was trimmed by 3 bases and the J gene end by 1 base; junction bases not matched to a gene: 5. The CDR3 is 15 residues long. This CDR3 reads CASSMNRGGSYEQYF. The DNA for the CDR3 is TGTGCCAGTAGTATGAACCGGGGGGGGTCCTACGAGCAGTACTTC.

This clone showed up just once. CDR3 region: CASSNQQGVETQYF. In nucleotides, the CDR3 is TGTGCCAGCAGTAACCAACAGGGGGTGGAGACCCAGTACTTC. This chain joins TRBV2 and TRBJ2-5; 8 bases align to TRBD1. V shed 5 bases, J shed 5 bases, and the junction held 7 bases outside the gene matches. The CDR3 loop spans 14 amino acids. CDR1 and CDR2 from the germline V gene are SNHLY and FYNNEI. The whole variable domain, filled in from reference TRBV2 and TRBJ2-5, reads EPEVTQTPSHQVTQMGQEVILRCVPISNHLYFYWYRQILGQKVEFLVSFYNNEISEKSEIFDDQFSVERPDGSNFTLKIRSTKLEDSAMYFCASSNQQGVETQYFGPGTRLLVL.

On this clone itself: The same CDR3 also results from other DNA sequences found in this sample. The CDR3 nucleotides are TGCGCCAGCAGCTTGGAGGGGCAGGGTGGCTACACCTTC. It encodes CASSLEGQGGYTF. The genes are TRBV5-1 and TRBJ1-2, with D perhaps matching TRBD1 (5 bases). The germline V gene encodes CDR1 SGHRS and CDR2 YFSETQ. Trimming pared 0 bases from V and 7 bases from J, leaving 10 bases between. CDR3 length: 13 residues.

The chain links TRBV20-1 to TRBJ1-2; D not resolved. The V gene lost 3 bases and the J gene lost 7 bases, with 0 bases spanning the gap. This CDR3 has 8 amino acids. The germline V gene has CDR1 DFQATT and CDR2 SNEGSKA (reference sequence). CDR3 coding DNA: TGCAGTGCTAGTGGCTACACCTTC. Translating it yields CSASGYTF.

The CDR3 sequence is CASSLRQLDTQYF. CDR3 DNA: TGCGCCAGCAGCCTAAGACAGTTGGATACGCAGTATTTT. The chain joins TRBV5-1 to TRBJ2-3, with D possibly matching TRBD1 (5 bases). Trimming stripped 4 bases from V and 6 bases from J, with 12 bases between. The CDR3 length is 13 residues. Germline CDR1 reads SGHRS; CDR2 reads YFSETQ.

The V gene is TRBV6-5, the J gene TRBJ1-1; D is unclear. The CDR3 runs to 14 residues. Between the trimmed V and J ends, which lost 9 bases and 2 bases, there was a span of 16 bases. Germline V gene data show CDR1 as MNHEY and CDR2 as SVGAGI. The CDR3 loop reads CASYPPPPNTEAFF. CDR3 bases: TGTGCCAGTTACCCACCCCCCCCTAACACTGAAGCTTTCTTT.

This chain links TRBV11-2 with TRBJ2-2, with TRBD1 matching over 9 bases. This CDR3 region has 15 residues. CDR1 is SGHAT and CDR2 is FQNNGV in the germline V gene. Trimming removed 3 bases from V and 4 bases from J; junction bases left unmatched: 3. The CDR3 nucleotides read TGTGCCAGCAGCTTCGGACAGGGGCGCACCGGGGAGCTGTTTTTT. Translation: CASSFGQGRTGELFF.

The chain recombines TRBV2 with TRBJ2-2; D is possibly TRBD1 (6 bases). This CDR3 has 12 amino acids. Germline CDR1 and CDR2: SNHLY and FYNNEI. Trimming took off 7 bases at V and 6 bases at J, with 9 bases between the two ends. In DNA, the CDR3 is TGTGCCAGCAATGAGGGGGCCGGGGAGCTGTTTTTT. Encoded protein: CASNEGAGELFF.

CDR3 sequence: CASSQALFSGNTIYF. CDR3 nucleotides: TGCGCCAGCAGCCAAGCCCTTTTCTCTGGAAACACCATATATTTT. The V and J genes are TRBV4-1 and TRBJ1-3; D unclear. The CDR3 sequence is 15 residues long. Deletions cut 1 base from V and 0 bases from J, with 7 bases between. Germline lookup yields CDR1 MGHRA and CDR2 YSYEKL.

The J gene is TRBJ1-1, the V gene TRBV7-2; D ambiguous. The CDR3 runs to 15 residues. In germline, CDR1 is SGHTA, CDR2 FQGNSA. Trimming stripped 5 bases from V and 2 bases from J, with 15 bases between. The CDR3 DNA is TGTGCCAGCAGCCTTAGCCGGGTTGGAAACACTGAAGCTTTCTTT. Protein product: CASSLSRVGNTEAFF. Drawing the rest from reference TRBV7-2 and TRBJ1-1, the complete variable domain is GAGVSQSPSNKVTEKGKDVELRCDPISGHTALYWYRQSLGQGLEFLIYFQGNSAPDKSGLPSDRFSAERTGGSVSTLTIQRTQQEDSAVYLCASSLSRVGNTEAFFGQGTRLTVV.

This chain connects TRBV7-2 to TRBJ2-3, with TRBD2 matching 11 bases. CDR1 is SGHTA and CDR2 is FQGNSA in the germline V gene. CDR3 length: 17 residues. The ends lost 5 bases at V and 6 bases at J; junction bases unmatched: 13. The CDR3 is CASSIGVLAGAGDTQYF. CDR3 coding DNA: TGTGCCAGCAGCATAGGGGTACTAGCGGGGGCCGGGGATACGCAGTATTTT. Full variable domain (missing parts from reference TRBV7-2 and TRBJ2-3): GAGVSQSPSNKVTEKGKDVELRCDPISGHTALYWYRQSLGQGLEFLIYFQGNSAPDKSGLPSDRFSAERTGGSVSTLTIQRTQQEDSAVYLCASSIGVLAGAGDTQYFGPGTRLTVL.

The chain employs TRBV6-6 and TRBJ2-3; D gene unclear. Germline CDR1 reads MNHNY; CDR2 reads SVGAGI (reference sequence). The V end lost 0 bases, the J end lost 0 bases, and 4 bases lay between the germline ends. CDR3 length equals 14 residues. CDR3 residues: CASSYSLSTDTQYF. In DNA form, the CDR3 reads TGTGCCAGCAGTTACTCGCTTAGCACAGATACGCAGTATTTT.

In its sample, this clone was seen once. The chain joins TRBV7-6 to TRBJ1-1; D gene unclear. Germline-derived CDR1 and CDR2 are SGHVS and FNYEAQ. V dropped 1 base and J dropped 4 bases, with 7 bases sitting between them. The CDR3 is made up of 13 amino acids. DNA for the CDR3: TGTGCCAGCAGCTTAGGGGTGGTCACTGAAGCTTTCTTT. Protein sequence: CASSLGVVTEAFF.